The 9 T cell receptor beta chains given below trace back to one sample, sequenced in a study of T cells after yellow fever vaccination. Each CDR3 protein gets one entry after TCRdb re-called the 5' RACE reads with MiXCR. The table shows roughly 120,000 distinct CDR3 sequences, with 6.5% to 9% occurring only once. Sequencing used CD4+ T cells sorted from PBMCs, obtained more than 35 days after the first yellow fever vaccination. The source is a man between 18 and 35 years old who received the YFV17D yellow fever vaccine.

This clonotype was found many times. The chain combines TRBV19 with TRBJ2-6, with D perhaps TRBD1 or TRBD2 (6 bases each). V lost 8 bases to trimming and J lost 0 bases, with 20 bases between them. The CDR3 spans 18 residues. CDR1 is LNHDA, CDR2 SQIVND, per germline (reference sequence). This CDR3 reads CASYTSGTGASGANVLTF. The CDR3, as DNA: TGTGCCAGTTATACCTCCGGGACGGGGGCCTCTGGGGCCAACGTCCTGACTTTC.

The rearrangement joins TRBV4-3 to TRBJ2-1; 9 nucleotides align to TRBD2. Germline loops: CDR1 LGHNA, CDR2 YSLEER. This CDR3 comprises 14 residues. The trim removed 2 bases at V and 9 bases at J, leaving 5 bases unmatched. The CDR3 nucleotides read TGCGCCAGCAGCCAAATTTCTAGCGGGGTTGAGCAGTTCTTC. Protein sequence: CASSQISSGVEQFF.

This clonotype was seen repeatedly, ten times or more. The CDR3 loop is CASSYLGASSYEQYF. The CDR3 DNA sequence: TGTGCCAGCAGTTATCTAGGGGCGAGCTCCTACGAGCAGTACTTC. V usage is TRBV6-5 and J usage is TRBJ2-7, with D perhaps TRBD1 (5 bases). There are 15 residues in the CDR3. The germline CDR1 and CDR2 sequences are MNHEY and SVGAGI. The germline V and J ends were trimmed by 3 bases and 0 bases, with 12 bases remaining between them.

This clonotype was seen many times. V is TRBV5-1 and J is TRBJ2-1; 10 bases align to TRBD2. The CDR3 consists of 16 residues. V dropped 0 bases and J dropped 5; count of bases not matched to a gene: 5. CDR1 and CDR2 from the germline V gene are SGHRS and YFSETQ. The CDR3 loop is CASSLVPSGGHNEQFF. The CDR3 DNA is TGCGCCAGCAGCTTGGTACCTAGCGGGGGTCACAATGAGCAGTTCTTC. The full variable domain, completed using reference TRBV5-1 and TRBJ2-1, is KAGVTQTPRYLIKTRGQQVTLSCSPISGHRSVSWYQQTPGQGLQFLFEYFSETQRNKGNFPGRFSGRQFSNSRSEMNVSTLELGDSALYLCASSLVPSGGHNEQFFGPGTRLTVL.

This clonotype was seen ten or more times. This sequence joins TRBV6-2 or TRBV6-3 and TRBJ2-1, with D possibly TRBD2 on 5 matching bases. Germline CDR1 MNHEY, CDR2 SVGEGT. CDR3 length: 14 amino acids. The V end lost 7 bases, the J end lost 0 bases, and 10 bases lay between the germline ends. The CDR3 region is CASTPAVSYNEQFF. CDR3 in DNA: TGTGCCAGCACCCCAGCGGTCTCCTACAATGAGCAGTTCTTC.

This clonotype appeared many times. The J gene is TRBJ2-1, the V gene TRBV4-2; 10 bases align to TRBD2. CDR1 and CDR2 from the germline V gene are LGHNA and YNFKEQ. With 0 bases clipped from V and 9 bases from J, the junction kept 11 bases outside the gene matches. The CDR3 length is 17 residues. The CDR3: CASSQDSGSGGISEQFF. CDR3 nucleotide sequence: TGTGCCAGCAGCCAAGATAGTGGTAGCGGGGGGATCAGTGAGCAGTTCTTC.

This clonotype was counted many times. The chain is built from TRBV7-2 and TRBJ2-7; TRBD2 agrees at 8 bases. This CDR3 has 14 residues. V was clipped by 1 base and J by 4 bases; unmatched bases: 3. Germline-derived CDR1 and CDR2 are SGHTA and FQGNSA. The CDR3 region is CASSLGSGAYEQYV. Here the CDR3 DNA reads TGTGCCAGCAGCTTAGGTAGCGGGGCGTACGAGCAGTACGTC.

Many counts were recorded for this clonotype. V usage is TRBV4-3 and J usage is TRBJ1-2; D remains unclear. This CDR3 is built from 13 residues. Germline values: CDR1 LGHNA, CDR2 YSLEER. V was cut by 0 bases and J by 4 bases, with 6 bases left in between. CDR3 DNA: TGCGCCAGCAGCCAAGATCTGGGCTATGGCTACACCTTC. Protein sequence: CASSQDLGYGYTF.

This clonotype has at least ten counts. CDR3 loop: CASSLYYQGGETQYF. The DNA of the CDR3 is TGTGCCAGCAGCTTATATTATCAGGGGGGGGAGACCCAGTACTTC. The chain has TRBV7-2 and TRBJ2-5, with D possibly called TRBD1 or TRBD2 (7 bases each). V lost 2 bases to trimming and J lost 5 bases, with 15 bases between them. Germline lookup yields CDR1 SGHTA and CDR2 FQGNSA. The length of the CDR3 is 15 residues.